Following are 27 T cell receptor beta chains from one sample sequenced in a study of human T cells and chemical hapten exposure. Documented time point: patch test 2, 6 weeks after DPC sensitization. The sample's treatment: therapeutic diphenylcyclopropenone sensitization with weekly scalp DPC. TCRdb ran MiXCR on the RACE reads and lists one entry per CDR3 protein. The sample holds 120,000 to 150,000 distinct CDR3 sequences, approximately 12% seen once. Sequenced here: whole blood, sampled in connection with sensitization to the hapten diphenylcyclopropenone (DPC). The receptor source for this set is a woman aged 50 to 60 with alopecia areata. Some clones in this sample may be carry-over from other donors' samples.

The table lists this clonotype with a few counts. CDR3 in DNA: TGCAGTGCTACTCCCCCCCGGGGGGCGAACACTGAAGCTTTCTTT. Its protein product is CSATPPRGANTEAFF. J is TRBJ1-1 and V is TRBV20-1, with D possibly being TRBD1 (6 bases). Germline loops: CDR1 DFQATT, CDR2 SNEGSKA (reference sequence). The CDR3 extends over 15 amino acids. The V and J ends lost 4 bases and 1 base respectively, with 16 bases between them.

This clonotype was found a few times. The rearrangement uses TRBV7-8 and TRBJ2-1, with 14 bases fitting TRBD2. CDR3 length: 18 amino acids. Germline V gene data show CDR1 as SGHVS and CDR2 as FQNEAQ. The V and J ends lost 0 bases and 2 bases, in that order; junction bases with no gene match: 3. The CDR3 bases are TGTGCCAGCAGCTTAGCGCCGACTAGCGGGAGGGCCTACAATGAGCAGTTCTTC. Translated: CASSLAPTSGRAYNEQFF. Together with reference TRBV7-8 and TRBJ2-1, the CDR3 gives the full variable domain: GAGVSQSPRYKVAKRGQDVALRCDPISGHVSLFWYQQALGQGPEFLTYFQNEAQLDKSGLPSDRFFAERPEGSVSTLKIQRTQQEDSAVYLCASSLAPTSGRAYNEQFFGPGTRLTVL.

This clonotype came up many times. The chain recombines TRBV28 with TRBJ2-7; maybe TRBD1 (5 bases). Per the germline V gene, CDR1 is MDHEN and CDR2 is SYDVKM. Trimming cost V 4 bases and J 0 bases, with 13 bases left between them. The CDR3 consists of 15 residues. The CDR3 is CASSSTGANSYEQYF. The CDR3 DNA reads TGTGCCAGCAGTTCTACAGGAGCGAACTCCTACGAGCAGTACTTC.

The table lists this clonotype with many counts. The gene calls are TRBV10-1 and TRBJ2-1; possible D gene TRBD1, 6 bases. V was cut by 6 bases and J by 5 bases, with 11 bases left in between. The CDR3 runs to 13 residues. CDR1 is WNHNN and CDR2 is SYGVQD in the germline V gene (reference sequence). The CDR3 nucleotides are TGCGCCAGCAGCCGCGGACAGAACAATGAGCAGTTCTTC. Residues: CASSRGQNNEQFF.

A few counts support this clonotype. This sequence joins TRBV9 and TRBJ1-4; the D is unclear. Trimming removed 2 bases at V and 5 bases at J, with 10 bases between. The CDR3 is made up of 14 amino acids. Germline CDR1 is SGDLS and CDR2 is YYNGEE. The CDR3, as DNA: TGTGCCAGCAGCGTTGGACGGTTGAATGAAAAACTGTTTTTT. This encodes CASSVGRLNEKLFF.

This chain joins TRBV5-3 and TRBJ2-3, with D unresolved. TRBV5-3 is an ORF for which the function is uncertain. The CDR3 runs 13 residues. V gave up 1 base and J gave up 1 base, with 4 bases separating them. CDR3 DNA sequence: TGTGCCAGAAGCTTGATAGGCACAGATACGCAGTATTTT. Its protein is CARSLIGTDTQYF.

This clonotype was seen many times. The rearrangement uses TRBV19 and TRBJ2-1; D not resolved. V lost 10 bases, J lost 1 base, and 17 bases lay in between. The germline V gene has CDR1 LNHDA and CDR2 SQIVND (reference sequence). The CDR3 is 15 residues long. CDR3 region: CATSIQPVSYNEQFF. DNA of the CDR3: TGTGCCACTTCGATTCAGCCCGTTTCCTACAATGAGCAGTTCTTC.

This clonotype was seen at least ten times. The chain employs TRBV21-1 and TRBJ1-1; the DNA was not used to check the table's D call, TRBD1. TRBV21-1 is shown as a pseudogene. The length of the CDR3 is 15 residues. CDR3: CASSKLSREDTEAFF. The CDR3 nucleotides are TGTGCCAGCAGCAAATTGTCCAGGGAGGATACTGAAGCTTTCTTT.

The V and J genes are TRBV14 and TRBJ2-5; 8 nucleotides line up with TRBD2. The CDR3 extends over 17 amino acids. After removal of 1 base from V and 4 bases from J, the junction contained 11 bases not matched to a gene. Germline V gives CDR1 SGHDN, CDR2 FVKESK. CDR3 nucleotides: TGTGCCAGCAGCCAAGGGCTTGGAGCGGGAGCCCCAGAGACCCAGTACTTC. Translated, it gives CASSQGLGAGAPETQYF.

This clonotype has just a few counts. The rearrangement links TRBV7-2 to TRBJ1-4, with 8 bases matching TRBD1. Unmatched junction bases numbered 2, after V lost 1 base and J lost 7 bases. From germline, CDR1 is SGHTA and CDR2 FQGNSA. This CDR3 comprises 14 residues. CDR3 nucleotide sequence: TGTGCCAGCAGCTTAGTGGACAGGGTTGAAAAACTGTTTTTT. Residues: CASSLVDRVEKLFF.

This clonotype has a handful of counts. The chain has TRBV7-8 and TRBJ2-5, with TRBD1 matching over 12 bases. The CDR3 is made up of 15 amino acids. Losses at the gene ends were 5 bases for V and 5 bases for J; bases not matched to a gene: 6. Germline-derived CDR1 and CDR2 are SGHVS and FQNEAQ. CDR3 region: CASSPGQGAEETQYF. Here the CDR3 DNA reads TGTGCCAGCAGCCCGGGACAGGGGGCTGAGGAGACCCAGTACTTC.

The V gene is TRBV5-1, the J gene TRBJ1-4; D is ambiguous. There are 14 residues in the CDR3. Germline values: CDR1 SGHRS, CDR2 YFSETQ. Trimming stripped 5 bases from V and 5 bases from J, with 13 bases between. The CDR3 nucleotides read TGCGCCAGCAGGCCAGGACCCTCCAATGAAAAACTGTTTTTT. Protein sequence: CASRPGPSNEKLFF. Full variable domain (missing parts from reference TRBV5-1 and TRBJ1-4): KAGVTQTPRYLIKTRGQQVTLSCSPISGHRSVSWYQQTPGQGLQFLFEYFSETQRNKGNFPGRFSGRQFSNSRSEMNVSTLELGDSALYLCASRPGPSNEKLFFGSGTQLSVL.

This chain links TRBV6-2 or TRBV6-3 with TRBJ2-7; D possibly matches TRBD1 or TRBD2 (5 bases each). Germline CDR1 and CDR2: MNHEY and SVGEGT. Trimming removed 6 bases from V and 12 bases from J, with 21 bases in between. CDR3 length: 13 residues. The CDR3 reads CASRGTPGRSMYF. CDR3 coding DNA: TGTGCCAGCAGGGGTACTCCGGGACGGTCTATGTACTTC.

This clonotype was seen ten or more times. The J gene is TRBJ2-1, the V gene TRBV28; 9 bases agree with TRBD2. V dropped 5 bases and J dropped 5; count of bases not matched to a gene: 4. This CDR3 is built from 14 residues. The germline V gene has CDR1 MDHEN and CDR2 SYDVKM. The DNA of the CDR3 is TGTGCCAGCAGTCTAGCGGGATCCCACAATGAGCAGTTCTTC. This encodes CASSLAGSHNEQFF.

This clonotype has a handful of counts. This chain connects TRBV11-3 to TRBJ2-2; possibly TRBD1 or TRBD2 for D (5 bases each). The CDR3 contains 14 residues. Germline loops: CDR1 SGHNT, CDR2 YENEEA. V was shortened by 3 bases and J by 7 bases, with 12 bases between the two germline ends. CDR3 amino acids: CASSLGQGDGELFF. As DNA, the CDR3 is TGTGCCAGCAGCTTGGGCCAGGGAGACGGGGAGCTGTTTTTT. The complete variable domain, with remaining parts taken from reference TRBV11-3 and TRBJ2-2, reads EAGVVQSPRYKIIEKKQPVAFWCNPISGHNTLYWYLQNLGQGPELLIRYENEEAVDDSQLPKDRFSAERLKGVDSTLKIQPAELGDSAVYLCASSLGQGDGELFFGEGSRLTVL.

Many counts were recorded for this clonotype. This chain connects TRBV12-3 or TRBV12-4 to TRBJ1-3; D uncertain. V was pared by 7 bases and J by 0 bases, with 7 bases between. The CDR3 has 13 amino acids. CDR3 bases: TGTGCCAGCACCCTGACCTCTGGAAACACCATATATTTT. Translation: CASTLTSGNTIYF.

In its sample, this clonotype was seen a few times. This rearrangement joins TRBV14 to TRBJ2-5, with TRBD1 identical over 9 bases. Germline V lookup: CDR1 SGHDN, CDR2 FVKESK. This CDR3 contains 16 residues. The junction had 6 bases not matched to a gene; V was cut back by 3 bases and J by 1 base. As DNA, the CDR3 is TGTGCCAGCAGCCAGGGGGACAGGGCTTTCCAAGAGACCCAGTACTTC. Its protein product is CASSQGDRAFQETQYF.

The table lists this clonotype with many counts. The genes are TRBV5-5 and TRBJ2-7; perhaps TRBD1 as D (6 bases). The germline CDR1 and CDR2 sequences are SGHKS and YYEKEE (reference sequence). V lost 1 base, J lost 4 bases, and 9 bases lay in between. This CDR3 comprises 13 residues. Here the CDR3 DNA reads TGTGCCAGCAGCTTGTTGGGGGCTTACGAGCAGTACTTC. As protein: CASSLLGAYEQYF.

V usage is TRBV6-5 and J usage is TRBJ1-2; possibly TRBD1 for D (5 bases). This CDR3 is 16 amino acids long. Trimming removed 2 bases at V and 4 bases at J, with 17 bases between. The V gene's germline CDR1 is MNHEY and CDR2 SVGAGI. CDR3 DNA: TGTGCCAGCAGTTACAACTTCGGGGGAGGAGGCTATGGCTACACCTTC. Translated: CASSYNFGGGGYGYTF.

This clonotype was seen ten or more times. For the CDR3, the DNA is TGCAGTGCTAGAACCCCAAAGGGGTTGACCTACGAGCAGTACTTC. It codes for CSARTPKGLTYEQYF. The rearrangement joins TRBV20-1 to TRBJ2-7; maybe TRBD1 (5 bases). Germline CDR1 reads DFQATT; CDR2 reads SNEGSKA (reference sequence). V lost 2 bases, J lost 2 bases, and 16 bases lay in between. The CDR3 sequence is 15 residues long.

This clonotype was observed a few times. The J gene is TRBJ2-3, the V gene TRBV7-6; 8 positions agree with TRBD2. The CDR3 covers 16 residues. CDR1 and CDR2 (germline): SGHVS, FNYEAQ. V was clipped by 3 bases and J by 2 bases; unmatched bases: 7. DNA of the CDR3: TGTGCCAGCAGCTTCGGCGGGGGGCGTCTCACAGATACGCAGTATTTT. Translating it yields CASSFGGGRLTDTQYF.

V and J are TRBV7-9 and TRBJ2-5; tentative D call: TRBD2 (7 bases). V lost 5 bases to trimming and J lost 5 bases, with 15 bases between them. In germline, CDR1 is SEHNR, CDR2 FQNEAQ (reference sequence). The CDR3 is 14 residues long. CDR3 sequence: CASSTPGGDETQYF. CDR3 DNA sequence: TGTGCCAGCAGCACGCCGGGGGGCGACGAGACCCAGTACTTC.

Ten or more counts support this clonotype. The V call is TRBV28, the J call TRBJ2-3; D ambiguous. Trimming pared 7 bases from V and 6 bases from J, leaving 14 bases between. Germline lookup yields CDR1 MDHEN and CDR2 SYDVKM. The CDR3 runs to 13 residues. The CDR3 region is CASIQPYEDTQYF. DNA for the CDR3: TGTGCCAGCATCCAACCGTACGAGGATACGCAGTATTTT.

Concerning this clonotype: In this CDR3 the conserved last residue, phenylalanine or tryptophan, is missing, so a read error is likely. V and J are TRBV6-1 and TRBJ1-1, with 7 bases lining up with TRBD1. Germline CDR1 reads MNHNS; CDR2 reads SASEGT. This CDR3 contains 13 residues. V shed 7 bases, J shed 0 bases, and the junction held 2 bases outside the gene matches. The CDR3 loop reads CASTGQVNTEAFI. DNA of the CDR3: TGTGCCAGCACCGGACAGGTGAACACTGAAGCTTTCATT.

This clonotype was seen at least ten times. V is TRBV4-3 and J is TRBJ2-7; a possible D gene is TRBD1 (5 bases). From germline, CDR1 is LGHNA and CDR2 YSLEER. V was pared by 1 base and J by 3 bases, with 7 bases between. The CDR3 contains 13 residues. The CDR3 region is CASSQARDYEQYF. The CDR3 DNA is TGCGCCAGCAGCCAAGCCAGGGACTACGAGCAGTACTTC.

The chain links TRBV5-1 to TRBJ2-5, with 10 bases fitting TRBD1. The CDR3 sequence is 14 residues long. The trim removed 4 bases at V and 4 bases at J, leaving 4 bases unmatched. Germline V gives CDR1 SGHRS, CDR2 YFSETQ. CDR3 loop: CASSVDRGLETQYF. Written as DNA, the CDR3 is TGCGCCAGCAGCGTCGACAGGGGGCTAGAGACCCAGTACTTC. Looking up the rest from reference TRBV5-1 and TRBJ2-5 gives the full variable domain: KAGVTQTPRYLIKTRGQQVTLSCSPISGHRSVSWYQQTPGQGLQFLFEYFSETQRNKGNFPGRFSGRQFSNSRSEMNVSTLELGDSALYLCASSVDRGLETQYFGPGTRLLVL.

The chain employs TRBV7-2 and TRBJ2-6; D gene uncertain. The CDR3 length is 15 residues. The V gene lost 1 base and the J gene lost 9 bases, with 13 bases spanning the gap. Germline lookup yields CDR1 SGHTA and CDR2 FQGNSA. CDR3 bases: TGTGCCAGCAGCTTAGAAGCAGCAGGCCACAACGTCCTGACTTTC. This encodes CASSLEAAGHNVLTF.